The 13 T cell receptor beta chains below come from one sample, sequenced in a study of CD8 T cells in ankylosing spondylitis. Study-wide results and caveats: It appeared that ankylosing spondylitis blood was characterized by a TCR beta motif of eight highly homologous variants.

MiXCR was run by TCRdb on the 5' RACE reads, yielding one entry per CDR3 protein. This sample has about 400,000 distinct CDR3 sequences, with 20% to 25% found just once. The antigens these receptors bind are not known. The sequenced sample consisted of blood, either unsorted or a sorted T cell fraction (not recorded which). These receptor sequences come from a male donor with ankylosing spondylitis.

The chain is built from TRBV6-1 and TRBJ2-2, with a weak D call TRBD2 (6 bases). Germline V gene sequence: CDR1 MNHNS, CDR2 SASEGT. V was shortened by 8 bases and J by 0 bases, with 13 bases between the two germline ends. The CDR3 contains 15 residues. CDR3 nucleotides: TGTGCCAGCTGGGGGGACCGGACGAACACCGGGGAGCTGTTTTTT. It encodes CASWGDRTNTGELFF.

For the CDR3, the DNA is TGCAGCGTCGACCCAAGCGGGACTGAAGCTTTCTTT. Translated, it gives CSVDPSGTEAFF. This chain links TRBV29-1 with TRBJ1-1; D is unresolved. Deletions cut 6 bases from V and 5 bases from J, with 13 bases between. Looked up from germline, CDR1 is SQVTM and CDR2 is ANQGSEA. The CDR3 runs 12 residues. Combining the CDR3 with reference TRBV29-1 and TRBJ1-1 gives the whole variable domain SAVISQKPSRDICQRGTSLTIQCQVDSQVTMMFWYRQQPGQSLTLIATANQGSEATYESGFVIDKFPISRPNLTFSTLTVSNMSPEDSSIYLCSVDPSGTEAFFGQGTRLTVV.

The gene calls are TRBV5-1 and TRBJ2-3; possibly TRBD1 for D (5 bases). CDR1 and CDR2 from the germline V gene are SGHRS and YFSETQ. The CDR3 spans 16 residues. The germline V and J ends were trimmed by 2 bases and 6 bases, with 19 bases remaining between them. The DNA for the CDR3 is TGCGCCAGCAGCTTACCGAAGGGGCTCATAGGGGATACGCAGTATTTT. Translating it yields CASSLPKGLIGDTQYF.

This clonotype came up a few times. The chain couples TRBV4-2 to TRBJ2-1, with D perhaps matching TRBD2 (6 bases). The V gene lost 0 bases and the J gene lost 12 bases, with 15 bases spanning the gap. The CDR3 covers 14 residues. Germline V gene data show CDR1 as LGHNA and CDR2 as YNFKEQ. This CDR3 is CASSQDQLALRQFF. Here the CDR3 DNA reads TGTGCCAGCAGCCAAGACCAACTAGCCCTGAGGCAGTTCTTC.

The CDR3 here is CASSLALAGVADTQYF. DNA of the CDR3: TGTGCCAGCAGTTTAGCACTCGCGGGAGTCGCAGATACGCAGTATTTT. The chain links TRBV12-3 or TRBV12-4 to TRBJ2-3; 7 nucleotides agree with TRBD2. Trimming cost V 0 bases and J 4 bases; bases outside gene matches: 7. This CDR3 spans 16 amino acids.

This clonotype was seen a few times. V gene TRBV11-3 combines with J gene TRBJ2-2, with 11 bases lining up with TRBD2. The CDR3 length is 21 residues. The J segment lost 0 bases and the V segment lost 4 bases, leaving 16 bases of the junction unmatched. The V gene's germline CDR1 is SGHNT and CDR2 YENEEA. CDR3 sequence reads: CASSSSRFPTSGGTNTGELFF. The CDR3 nucleotides read TGTGCCAGCAGCTCCAGCCGATTCCCTACTAGCGGGGGCACGAACACCGGGGAGCTGTTTTTT.

This chain uses TRBV11-3 with TRBJ2-1; D is ambiguous. CDR1 and CDR2 from the germline V gene are SGHNT and YENEEA. This CDR3 has 16 residues. V was cut by 5 bases and J by 1 base, with 15 bases left in between. CDR3 amino acids: CASSPGREFSYNEQFF. In DNA form, the CDR3 reads TGTGCCAGCAGCCCAGGCCGTGAGTTTTCCTACAATGAGCAGTTCTTC.

This clonotype was counted ten times or more. CDR3 protein: CASSQGGPRETQYF. The CDR3 DNA follows: TGCGCCAGCAGCCAAGGAGGGCCCAGAGAGACCCAGTACTTC. The V and J genes are TRBV4-3 and TRBJ2-5; D is possibly TRBD2 (5 bases). Trimming shortened V by 1 base and J by 4 bases, and 10 bases separated the two germline ends. The CDR3 length is 14 residues. Germline CDR1 reads LGHNA; CDR2 reads YSLEER.

The CDR3 spells CASSLVFGTGAYQPQHF. CDR3 sequence (DNA): TGTGCCAGCAGCTTAGTTTTTGGGACAGGGGCGTACCAGCCCCAGCATTTT. The chain carries TRBV7-8 and TRBJ1-5; 10 bases line up with TRBD1. Germline loops: CDR1 SGHVS, CDR2 FQNEAQ. The length of the CDR3 is 17 residues. After removal of 1 base from V and 7 bases from J, the junction contained 10 bases not matched to a gene.

This clonotype came up a few times. This chain connects TRBV28 to TRBJ2-2; possibly TRBD2 for D (6 bases). The germline V gene has CDR1 MDHEN and CDR2 SYDVKM. V lost 5 bases, J lost 6 bases, and 13 bases lay in between. This CDR3 is built from 14 residues. CDR3 nucleotides: TGTGCCAGCAGTCTATCTGGACTATCCGGGGAGCTGTTTTTT. Translating it yields CASSLSGLSGELFF. The variable domain in full, with the rest retrieved from reference TRBV28 and TRBJ2-2, is DVKVTQSSRYLVKRTGEKVFLECVQDMDHENMFWYRQDPGLGLRLIYFSYDVKMKEKGDIPEGYSVSREKKERFSLILESASTNQTSMYLCASSLSGLSGELFFGEGSRLTVL.

The chain links TRBV5-1 to TRBJ1-1; no firm D call. Germline V lookup: CDR1 SGHRS, CDR2 YFSETQ. The V end lost 5 bases, the J end lost 0 bases, and 20 bases lay between the germline ends. This CDR3 has 17 residues. This chain's CDR3 is CASSQSGSAKMNTEAFF. The DNA of the CDR3 is TGCGCCAGCAGTCAATCGGGGAGCGCGAAAATGAACACTGAAGCTTTCTTT.

This clonotype was seen a handful of times. This chain joins TRBV12-3 or TRBV12-4 and TRBJ2-2, with 10 bases aligning to TRBD2. The CDR3 loop spans 14 amino acids. V shed 5 bases and J 7 bases; nucleotides not matched to a gene: 4. This chain's CDR3 is CASSQRTSGGELFF. CDR3 DNA: TGTGCCAGCAGTCAGCGGACTAGCGGCGGGGAGCTGTTTTTT.

CDR3 loop: CSASVSSGANVLTF. DNA of the CDR3: TGCAGCGCATCCGTCAGCTCTGGGGCCAACGTCCTGACTTTC. The chain links TRBV29-1 to TRBJ2-6; D is unresolved. V gave up 7 bases and J gave up 0 bases, with 10 bases separating them. The CDR3 runs to 14 residues. CDR1 is SQVTM, CDR2 ANQGSEA, per germline.